A single sample is the source of the 26 T cell receptor beta chains below, sequenced in a study of monozygotic twins with inflammatory bowel disease (dated by TCRdb to about 2019). Receptor libraries were prepared by 5' RACE. This sample was sequenced with an Illumina HiSeq 2500. Through TCRdb reprocessing, the reads give one entry per CDR3 protein sequence; DNA is omitted. This sample's table lists about 380,000 distinct CDR3 sequences. Just over 2.5% of the sample comes from the top ten. Sequenced sample: blood. These receptors came from a human donor with ulcerative colitis or Crohn's disease, or a healthy co-twin of an affected twin (not recorded which).

This chain joins TRBV3-1 and TRBJ2-5. The CDR3 totals 15 residues. The germline V gene encodes CDR1 LGHDT and CDR2 YNNKEL (reference sequence). The CDR3 protein is CASSQESWRGETQYF.

CDR3 in amino acids: CASSLDPGFLGAFF. The chain combines TRBV7-2 with TRBJ1-1; TCRdb calls TRBD1, which cannot be checked without DNA. This CDR3 is built from 14 residues. Germline V CDR1 and CDR2: SGHTA, FQGNSA.

The chain couples TRBV6-2 or TRBV6-3 to TRBJ2-7; the TRBD2 assignment by TCRdb is unverifiable without DNA. Germline lookup yields CDR1 MNHEY and CDR2 SVGEGT. The CDR3 has 15 amino acids. CDR3 sequence: CASTQGLAGGYEQYF.

The genes are TRBV7-2 and TRBJ1-5; no DNA is available, so the TRBD1 call from TCRdb remains unchecked. The germline CDR1 and CDR2 sequences are SGHTA and FQGNSA. The CDR3 extends over 16 amino acids. CDR3 sequence: CASSRSRWGQGQPQHF.

This chain connects TRBV7-9 to TRBJ2-7; TCRdb reports TRBD1, a call that lacks DNA to check it against. Germline V CDR1 and CDR2: SEHNR, FQNEAQ (reference sequence). The CDR3 runs to 15 residues. CDR3 in amino acids: CASSLQDSLTYEQYF.

V is TRBV24-1 and J is TRBJ2-7. The CDR3 runs to 13 residues. The germline gives CDR1 KGHDR, CDR2 SFDVKD. The CDR3 region is CATSDVTVSEQYF.

The chain carries TRBV24-1 and TRBJ2-1; there is no DNA to check the TCRdb D call of TRBD1. This CDR3 is 15 amino acids long. Germline values: CDR1 KGHDR, CDR2 SFDVKD. The CDR3 loop reads CATSDPTGVENEQFF.

The chain carries TRBV20-1 and TRBJ2-1; TCRdb lists TRBD2, though no DNA is available to test this call. The V gene's germline CDR1 is DFQATT and CDR2 SNEGSKA (reference sequence). This CDR3 spans 12 amino acids. CDR3 region: CSARAGLGEQFF.

The chain is built from TRBV10-3 and TRBJ2-1; the TCRdb D gene call, TRBD1, has no DNA to confirm it. The CDR3 covers 15 residues. Germline CDR1 ENHRY, CDR2 SYGVKD. CDR3: CAISEGTGESNEQFF.

The J gene is TRBJ1-2, the V gene TRBV11-2; as DNA is missing, the TRBD1 call by TCRdb cannot be tested. This CDR3 region has 14 residues. Germline CDR1 is SGHAT and CDR2 is FQNNGV. This CDR3 is CASSLTLAGYGYTF.

The chain recombines TRBV3-1 with TRBJ1-1. The CDR3 has 14 residues. Germline V gives CDR1 LGHDT, CDR2 YNNKEL (reference sequence). CDR3 in amino acids: CASNQGPSNTEAFF.

The V and J genes are TRBV7-6 and TRBJ2-1; TCRdb outputs TRBD2, but without DNA this stays unchecked. The CDR3 totals 12 residues. Germline V CDR1 and CDR2: SGHVS, FNYEAQ. The chain's CDR3 is CASTSVYNEQFF.

The chain uses TRBV12-3 or TRBV12-4 and TRBJ2-5. The CDR3 consists of 13 residues. The CDR3 loop is CASSRSVQETQYF.

V gene TRBV12-3 or TRBV12-4 combines with J gene TRBJ2-5; TCRdb indicates TRBD1, and absent DNA this call remains unverified. This CDR3 is built from 15 residues. The CDR3 loop reads CASRPDRGLQETQYF.

The rearrangement uses TRBV28 and TRBJ2-7; TCRdb selects TRBD1, and the lack of DNA leaves this call unchecked. This CDR3 is 15 amino acids long. Germline CDR1 reads MDHEN; CDR2 reads SYDVKM. The CDR3 loop is CASSLTGPPSYEQYF.

V and J are TRBV4-2 and TRBJ1-4; TCRdb's D call, TRBD1, is unchecked because there is no DNA. The CDR3 runs to 14 residues. Per germline, CDR1 LGHNA and CDR2 YNFKEQ. CDR3 amino acids: CASSPDRVNEKLFF.

CDR3 in amino acids: CASSPLRALMGYNEQFF. V and J are TRBV7-9 and TRBJ2-1; TCRdb calls TRBD2, which cannot be checked without DNA. CDR1 and CDR2 (germline): SEHNR, FQNEAQ (reference sequence). CDR3 length: 17 amino acids.

CDR3: CASISDGGYEQYF. V and J are TRBV27 and TRBJ2-7; TCRdb indicates TRBD2, and absent DNA this call remains unverified. This CDR3 is built from 13 residues. Germline V gene data show CDR1 as MNHEY and CDR2 as SMNVEV (reference sequence).

This chain connects TRBV4-3 to TRBJ2-1; absent DNA, TCRdb's TRBD1 call cannot be checked. The CDR3 runs 17 residues. Germline CDR1 and CDR2: LGHNA and YSLEER. This CDR3 is CASSQNPKGGTYNEQFF.

The genes are TRBV28 and TRBJ2-7; TCRdb lists TRBD2, though no DNA is available to test this call. Germline CDR1 and CDR2: MDHEN and SYDVKM. The CDR3 length is 15 residues. The CDR3: CASSLGGVRDYEQYF.

The V gene is TRBV7-6, the J gene TRBJ2-1; TCRdb proposes TRBD2, but this gene call is untestable without DNA. The CDR3 is made up of 15 amino acids. From germline, CDR1 is SGHVS and CDR2 FNYEAQ. The CDR3: CASSQLAGGMDEQFF.

The chain recombines TRBV11-2 with TRBJ2-1; the D call from TCRdb, TRBD1, cannot be confirmed without DNA. Germline V CDR1 and CDR2: SGHAT, FQNNGV. CDR3 length: 19 amino acids. The CDR3 sequence: CASSRMGQGFLPSTGEQFF.

The chain couples TRBV5-5 to TRBJ1-2; absent DNA, TCRdb's TRBD1 call cannot be checked. This CDR3 is 17 amino acids long. Germline V gene lookup returns CDR1 SGHKS and CDR2 YYEKEE (reference sequence). CDR3: CASSMTGGHPSTYGYTF.

The rearrangement uses TRBV6-2 or TRBV6-3 and TRBJ1-2; the TRBD1 assignment by TCRdb is unverifiable without DNA. Germline values: CDR1 MNHEY, CDR2 SVGEGT. The CDR3 runs to 14 residues. The chain's CDR3 is CASSYQDRNYGYTF.

J is TRBJ2-7 and V is TRBV7-6. This CDR3 contains 13 residues. Germline V gives CDR1 SGHVS, CDR2 FNYEAQ. The chain's CDR3 is CASSSHLSYEQYF. Based on the CDR3 plus reference TRBV7-6 and TRBJ2-7, the full variable domain is GAGVSQSPRYKVTKRGQDVALRCDPISGHVSLYWYRQALGQGPEFLTYFNYEAQQDKSGLPNDRFSAERPEGSISTLTIQRTEQRDSAMYRCASSSHLSYEQYFGPGTRLTVT.

The chain is built from TRBV12-3 or TRBV12-4 and TRBJ2-3; TCRdb indicates TRBD1, and absent DNA this call remains unverified. The CDR3 length is 16 residues. CDR3: CASTFVRGGTPDTQYF.